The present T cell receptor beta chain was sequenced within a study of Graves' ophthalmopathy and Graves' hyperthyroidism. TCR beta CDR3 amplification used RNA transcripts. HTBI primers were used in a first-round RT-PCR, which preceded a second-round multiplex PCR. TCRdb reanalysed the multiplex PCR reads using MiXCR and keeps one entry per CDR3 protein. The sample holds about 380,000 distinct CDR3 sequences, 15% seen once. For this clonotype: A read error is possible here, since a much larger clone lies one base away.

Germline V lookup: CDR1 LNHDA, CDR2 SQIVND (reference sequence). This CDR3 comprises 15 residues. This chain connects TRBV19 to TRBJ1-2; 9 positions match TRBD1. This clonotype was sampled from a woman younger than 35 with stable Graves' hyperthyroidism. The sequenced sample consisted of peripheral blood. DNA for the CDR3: TGTACCAGTAGGGAGGACAGGGGTAGGGAAAGAGGCTACACCTTC. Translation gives CTSREDRGRERGYTF.